The clone carrying this T cell receptor (beta chain) was picked up a small number of times. Sequenced by immunoSEQ multiplex PCR; TCRdb stores in-frame clones only, minus some. The sample holds approximately 170,000 clones; approximately 90% are singletons and the top ten take 1.2% to 1.5%. The data originate from a study of control samples from healthy donors and cancer patients. Sequenced: blood. This receptor was taken from a young man in good health.

The CDR3 loop reads CASSWGQNYGYTF. CDR3 coding DNA: TGTGCCAGCAGTTGGGGACAGAACTATGGCTACACCTTC. The V call is TRBV27, the J call TRBJ1-2, with 7 bases identical to TRBD1. V was pared by 4 bases and J by 2 bases, with 1 base of the junction left unmatched. Germline V CDR1 and CDR2: MNHEY, SMNVEV (reference sequence). CDR3 length: 13 amino acids.